This T cell receptor beta chain was captured by sequencing in a study of shared clonotypes between healthy human individuals. The study, taken as a whole, reports: Non-shared clonotypes had lower generation probabilities than clonotypes shared by all four sorted-subset donors. It was observed that roughly 4.8% of naive CD4 clonotypes were shared across a handful of donors.

Naive CD8 populations comprised CD45RO-negative cells positively selected for CCR7, excluding terminally differentiated effector memory CD45RA+ cells. The study drew its donors from healthy HIV-negative adults without recent acute infections or vaccinations. Investigators spread the genomic DNA of each subset evenly over several immunoSEQ plates. The repertoire was sequenced with immunoSEQ multiplex PCR; TCRdb's copy has only in-frame clones and lacks some. The sample shows around 2,000,000 clones, roughly 95% of them seen only once. Germline V gene sequence: CDR1 SEHNR, CDR2 FQNEAQ (reference sequence). This CDR3 contains 18 residues. V dropped 5 bases and J dropped 3; count of bases not matched to a gene: 13. With respect to this clone: Its specificity is unknown.

The specimen was naive CD8+ T cells sorted from blood. This sequence was found in a man aged 18-30 years in good health. The V and J genes are TRBV7-9 and TRBJ1-2; TRBD1 matches at 12 bases. CDR3: CASSPLPGQGAFDYGYTF. The DNA for the CDR3 is TGTGCCAGCAGCCCCCTGCCGGGACAGGGGGCTTTTGACTATGGCTACACCTTC.